Here is one T cell receptor (beta chain) with its context. What it binds is unknown. CDR3 length: 14 residues. J gave up 5 bases and V 4 bases, and 5 bases lay outside the gene matches. Germline V gene data show CDR1 as SGHRS and CDR2 as YFSETQ. The data were obtained in a study of T cell responses to AZD1222 COVID-19 vaccine. Study in general: Second-dose recipients at about 4 or about 12 weeks were treated as one pooled group. General study findings and limits: Two AZD1222 doses significantly raised spike-specific TCR breadth and depth over controls. Seropositive status at baseline applied to only six AZD1222 recipients. The donor cohort was predominantly white British with a female majority, and clonal diversity may have been underestimated.

Only in-frame clones appear in the TCRdb table, and some are missing; sequencing was by immunoSEQ multiplex PCR. Altogether about 96,000 clones are present, roughly nine tenths being singletons, with the ten largest covering about 25%. The TCR sequence derives from an adult in good health. This rearrangement joins TRBV5-1 to TRBJ1-1, with TRBD1 matching over 10 bases. Here the sequenced sample was peripheral blood, taken on day 0 of AZD1222 vaccination. Written as DNA, the CDR3 is TGCGCCAGCAGCGCCGGACAGGGGGGGACTGAAGCTTTCTTT. Translated: CASSAGQGGTEAFF.